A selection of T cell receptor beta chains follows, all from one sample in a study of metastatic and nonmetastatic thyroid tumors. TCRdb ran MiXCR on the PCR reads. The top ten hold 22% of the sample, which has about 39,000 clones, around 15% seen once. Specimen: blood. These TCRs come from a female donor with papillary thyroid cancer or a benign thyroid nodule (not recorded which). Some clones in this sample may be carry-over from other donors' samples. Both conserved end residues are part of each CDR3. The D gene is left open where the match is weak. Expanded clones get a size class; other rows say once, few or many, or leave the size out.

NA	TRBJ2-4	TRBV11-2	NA	CASSLGVGCDIQYF	TGTGCCAGCAGCTTAGGCGTGGGTTGTGACATTCAGTACTTC
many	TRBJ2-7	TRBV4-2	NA	CASSQDIPYEQYF	TGTGCCAGCAGCCAAGATATACCGTACGAGCAGTACTTC
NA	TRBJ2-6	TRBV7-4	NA	CASSFCFRGAGANVLTF	TGTGCCAGCAGCTTTTGTTTCCGGGGAGCTGGGGCCAACGTCCTGACTTTC
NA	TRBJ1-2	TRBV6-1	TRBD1	CASSLTPGTGNHGYTF	TGTGCCAGCAGTCTAACGCCCGGGACAGGGAACCATGGCTACACCTTC
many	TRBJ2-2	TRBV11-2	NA	CASSGDTGELFF	TGTGCCAGCAGCGGGGACACCGGGGAGCTGTTTTTT
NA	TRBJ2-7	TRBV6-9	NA	CASIMASNF	TGCGCCAGCATTATGGCCTCCAACTTC
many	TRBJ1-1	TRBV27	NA	CASSLFQGGGTEAFF	TGTGCCAGCAGTTTATTTCAGGGAGGAGGCACTGAGGCTTTCTTT
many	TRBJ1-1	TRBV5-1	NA	CASRGEGTEAFF	TGCGCCAGCAGGGGTGAGGGCACTGAAGCTTTCTTT
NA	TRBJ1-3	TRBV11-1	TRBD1	CASNQLTGVSGNTIYF	TGTGCCAGCAACCAACTGACAGGGGTGTCTGGAAACACCATATATTTT
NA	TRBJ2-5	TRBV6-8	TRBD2	CASWTGLAGVLETQYF	TGTGCCAGCTGGACGGGATTAGCGGGTGTCTTGGAGACCCAGTACTTC
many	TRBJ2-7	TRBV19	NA	CASSIGGLNEQYF	TGTGCCAGTAGTATTGGGGGCCTTAACGAGCAGTACTTC
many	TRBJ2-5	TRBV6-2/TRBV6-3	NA	CASSSTWGWLRTQYF	TGTGCCAGCAGTTCGACGTGGGGCTGGCTGCGAACCCAGTACTTC
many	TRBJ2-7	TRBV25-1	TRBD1	CASRGTGKTYEQYF	TGTGCCAGCAGAGGGACAGGGAAGACCTACGAGCAGTACTTC
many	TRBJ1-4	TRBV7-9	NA	CASSLAPPNEKLFF	TGTGCCAGCAGCTTAGCTCCCCCCAATGAAAAACTGTTTTTT
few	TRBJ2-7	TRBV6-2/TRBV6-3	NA	CASSYWAPTYSYEQYF	TGTGCCAGCAGTTACTGGGCACCTACTTACTCCTACGAGCAGTACTTC
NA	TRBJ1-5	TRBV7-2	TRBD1	CASSLVDRGDQPQHF	TGTGCCAGCAGCTTAGTGGACAGGGGGGATCAGCCCCAGCATTTT
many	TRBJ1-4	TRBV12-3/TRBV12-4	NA	CASRRQLNEKLFF	TGTGCCAGCAGACGGCAGCTAAATGAAAAACTGTTTTTT
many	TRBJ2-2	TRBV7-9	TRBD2	CASSQLRGAYGELFF	TGTGCCAGCAGCCAATTGCGGGGGGCGTACGGGGAGCTGTTTTTT
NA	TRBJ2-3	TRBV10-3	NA	CATSGGTGTDTQYF	TGTGCCACCTCAGGGGGGACAGGCACAGATACGCAGTATTTT
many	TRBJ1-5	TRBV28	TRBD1	CAQQTGDQPQHF	TGTGCCCAGCAGACAGGGGATCAGCCCCAGCATTTT
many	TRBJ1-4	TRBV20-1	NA	CSATKGGEKLFF	TGCAGTGCTACCAAGGGTGGTGAAAAACTGTTTTTT
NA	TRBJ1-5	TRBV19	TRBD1	CASRERGGTGGDNQPQHF	TGTGCCAGTAGAGAAAGGGGTGGGACAGGGGGTGACAATCAGCCCCAGCATTTT
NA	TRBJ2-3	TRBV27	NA	CASSFGAGLIDTQYF	TGTGCCAGCAGTTTTGGGGCGGGACTGATAGATACGCAGTATTTT
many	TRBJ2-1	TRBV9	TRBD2	CASSTSGRAGDEQFF	TGTGCCAGCAGCACAAGCGGGAGGGCCGGTGATGAGCAGTTCTTC
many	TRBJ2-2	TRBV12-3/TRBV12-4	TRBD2	CASRDPGTSGQGGELFF	TGTGCCAGCAGAGACCCCGGGACTAGCGGCCAGGGCGGGGAGCTGTTTTTT
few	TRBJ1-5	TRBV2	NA	CASSDGTCSSQPQHF	TGTGCCAGCAGTGACGGGACATGCAGCAGTCAGCCCCAGCATTTT
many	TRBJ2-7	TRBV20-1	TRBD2	CSARDITSGEQYF	TGCAGTGCTAGAGATATAACTAGCGGCGAGCAGTACTTC
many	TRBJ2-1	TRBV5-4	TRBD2	CASSFGLAGTNEQFF	TGTGCCAGCAGCTTCGGACTAGCGGGGACTAATGAGCAGTTCTTC
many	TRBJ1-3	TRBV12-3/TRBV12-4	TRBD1	CASSFPGGTGNTIYF	TGTGCCAGCAGTTTTCCAGGGGGGACTGGAAACACCATATATTTT
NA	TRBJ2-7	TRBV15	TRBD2	CATSRVVLAEYEQYF	TGTGCCACCAGCAGAGTCGTACTAGCGGAGTACGAGCAGTACTTC
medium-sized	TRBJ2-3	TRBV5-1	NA	CASSSFRAANTDTQYF	TGCGCCAGCAGTTCGTTCAGGGCGGCCAACACAGATACGCAGTATTTT
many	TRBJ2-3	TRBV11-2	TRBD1	CASSDDRGLVSDTQYF	TGTGCCAGCAGCGATGACAGGGGGCTGGTATCAGATACGCAGTATTTT
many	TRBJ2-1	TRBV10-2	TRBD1	CASRGDRTYNEQFF	TGCGCCAGCAGGGGGGACAGGACCTACAATGAGCAGTTCTTC
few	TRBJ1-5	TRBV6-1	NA	CASGEVAQHF	TGTGCCAGCGGTGAGGTGGCCCAGCATTTT
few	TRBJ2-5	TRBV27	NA	CASSLQGTETPCF	TGTGCCAGCAGTTTACAGGGAACGGAGACCCCGTGCTTC
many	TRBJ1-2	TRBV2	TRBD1	CASSEQGASDYGYTF	TGTGCCAGCAGTGAACAGGGGGCGTCGGACTATGGCTACACCTTC